The T cell receptor beta chain described here comes from a study of blood T cell repertoires in COVID-19. The V end lost 7 bases, the J end lost 3 bases, and 20 bases lay between the germline ends. The CDR3 loop spans 15 amino acids. Germline assignment: CDR1 SGHDT and CDR2 YYEEEE. Only in-frame clones appear in the TCRdb table, and some are missing; sequencing was by immunoSEQ multiplex PCR. The sample consists of around 430,000 clones, approximately 88% of them appearing once. The V and J genes are TRBV5-6 and TRBJ2-7, with D maybe TRBD2 (7 bases). This receptor was identified in a woman between 45 and 65 years old with COVID-19, enrolled during active disease. Sequencing input: peripheral blood. DNA of the CDR3: TGTGCCAGCGCAGGGGAGGGGCCAGTTGGCTACGAGCAGTACTTC. It is translated as CASAGEGPVGYEQYF.